The 10 T cell receptor beta chains below all came from one sample that was sequenced in a study of CD8 T cells in ankylosing spondylitis. TCRdb fed the 5' RACE reads into MiXCR, producing one record per CDR3 protein. The sample lists fewer than 250,000 distinct CDR3 sequences, about a quarter occurring once. Sequencing used blood, either unsorted or a sorted T cell fraction (not recorded which). The receptors come from a male donor with ankylosing spondylitis or in good health (not recorded which).

The chain employs TRBV20-1 and TRBJ2-5, with D tentatively TRBD1 or TRBD2 (5 bases each). CDR3 size: 16 residues. Trimming removed 1 base from V and 5 bases from J, with 20 bases in between. Germline V gene data show CDR1 as DFQATT and CDR2 as SNEGSKA (reference sequence). CDR3 amino acids: CSARVVARERRETQYF. The CDR3 nucleotides are TGCAGTGCTAGAGTTGTGGCCAGGGAGAGGCGCGAGACCCAGTACTTC.

The chain recombines TRBV5-1 with TRBJ2-3; 11 bases map to TRBD2. The germline V gene encodes CDR1 SGHRS and CDR2 YFSETQ. There are 14 residues in the CDR3. V dropped 3 bases and J dropped 5; count of bases not matched to a gene: 2. Here the CDR3 DNA reads TGCGCCAGCAGCTCCACTAGCGGGGGAGATACGCAGTATTTT. This gives the protein CASSSTSGGDTQYF.

The gene calls are TRBV10-3 and TRBJ2-7; tentatively, D is TRBD1 (7 bases). V lost 4 bases, J lost 3 bases, and 16 bases lay in between. The CDR3 covers 15 residues. Germline assignment: CDR1 ENHRY and CDR2 SYGVKD. The CDR3 nucleotides read TGTGCCATCAGTGCACTCAGGGGGGCGAGCTACGAGCAGTACTTC. Amino acids: CAISALRGASYEQYF.

The chain uses TRBV29-1 and TRBJ2-1; 12 bases fit TRBD2. The CDR3 has 17 amino acids. Germline V CDR1 and CDR2: SQVTM, ANQGSEA. J gave up 10 bases and V 7 bases, and 20 bases lay outside the gene matches. CDR3 DNA sequence: TGCAGCGCGGGACAGGGGCTAGCGGGAGGGCCCTCGGGAGAGCAGTTCTTC. Translation: CSAGQGLAGGPSGEQFF.

The J gene is TRBJ2-1, the V gene TRBV20-1, with 15 nucleotides matching TRBD2. Trimming cost V 5 bases and J 8 bases; bases outside gene matches: 1. This CDR3 region has 13 residues. Germline V gene lookup returns CDR1 DFQATT and CDR2 SNEGSKA (reference sequence). The CDR3 loop is CSAGTSGRHEQFF. The CDR3 DNA reads as TGCAGTGCTGGGACTAGCGGGAGGCATGAGCAGTTCTTC.

This clonotype was detected only a few times. This rearrangement joins TRBV5-1 to TRBJ1-1; possibly TRBD1 for D (5 bases). Germline lookup yields CDR1 SGHRS and CDR2 YFSETQ. The ends were cut back, 4 bases at V and 5 bases at J, with 18 bases in the middle. The CDR3 is made up of 15 amino acids. The DNA of the CDR3 is TGCGCCAGCAGCCTGACAGTCCCTCTGGGGACTGAAGCTTTCTTT. Protein: CASSLTVPLGTEAFF.

This rearrangement joins TRBV20-1 to TRBJ2-3; TRBD2 agrees at 7 bases. The V gene end was trimmed by 4 bases and the J gene end by 3 bases; junction bases not matched to a gene: 4. Germline assignment: CDR1 DFQATT and CDR2 SNEGSKA (reference sequence). This CDR3 region has 13 residues. The CDR3 DNA is TGCAGTGCTATCCGGGGGGAGACAGATACGCAGTATTTT. Its translation: CSAIRGETDTQYF.

This sequence joins TRBV10-3 and TRBJ2-7; D is undetermined. Germline CDR1 reads ENHRY; CDR2 reads SYGVKD. Deletions cut 7 bases from V and 1 base from J, with 11 bases between. The CDR3 is 13 amino acids. The CDR3 DNA follows: TGTGCCATCAACCGGGCCAATTCCTACGAGCAGTACTTC. It yields the protein CAINRANSYEQYF.

This clonotype was counted at least ten times. The chain couples TRBV10-3 to TRBJ2-7; D gene ambiguous. Between the trimmed V and J ends, which lost 6 bases and 2 bases, there was a span of 17 bases. The CDR3 contains 15 residues. CDR1 is ENHRY, CDR2 SYGVKD, per germline. The CDR3 region is CAISSQTSTPYEQYF. The CDR3 bases are TGTGCCATCAGCTCGCAGACAAGCACGCCCTACGAGCAGTACTTC.

This clonotype appeared many times. The rearrangement links TRBV19 to TRBJ2-1; a possible D gene is TRBD1 (6 bases). The length of the CDR3 is 16 residues. Trimming took off 1 base at V and 9 bases at J, with 19 bases between the two ends. The V gene's germline CDR1 is LNHDA and CDR2 SQIVND (reference sequence). Here the CDR3 reads CASSIAGWGRNLEQFF. The CDR3 DNA follows: TGTGCCAGTAGTATAGCGGGCTGGGGGCGGAATCTTGAGCAGTTCTTC.